This TCR beta chain derives from a study of cytomegalovirus exposure and HLA in healthy donors. Study results and limitations: Earlier analysis found most TCR beta V segments productive about 90% or about 30% of the time. Later analysis suggested links between common viral pathogens and several top significant clusters.

The length of the CDR3 is 10 residues. Trimming left V 6 bases short and J 3 bases short, with 5 bases between. CDR1 is DFQATT and CDR2 is SNEGSKA in the germline V gene (reference sequence). This clone appeared a single time. Its specificity is not known. A multiplex PCR was run with 60 Vbeta primers and 13 Jbeta primers. The table came from immunoSEQ multiplex PCR; TCRdb's copy has only in-frame clones and leaves some out. The sample yields approximately 100,000 clones, roughly 69% seen once. This sequence originates from a man aged 25 to 40 in good health and CMV-seropositive. This sequence joins TRBV20-1 and TRBJ1-1; D gene uncertain. Sequences were obtained from PBMCs. Here the CDR3 DNA reads TGCAGTGCCCTCGACACTGAAGCTTTCTTT. Residues: CSALDTEAFF.